These T cell receptor beta chains were read from a single sample in a study of monozygotic twins with inflammatory bowel disease. TCRdb re-analyzed the 5' RACE reads; it lists each CDR3 protein once, without DNA. The sample holds some 150,000 distinct CDR3 sequences. Sequences were obtained from blood. The receptors shown here come from a human donor with ulcerative colitis or Crohn's disease, or a healthy co-twin of an affected twin (not recorded which). CDR3s include the opening cysteine and the closing phenylalanine or tryptophan. Each record gives: V gene, J gene, CDR3 protein.

v_gene: TRBV7-9; j_gene: TRBJ2-5; CDR3aa: CASSLGNGQPQETQYF
v_gene: TRBV27; j_gene: TRBJ2-3; CDR3aa: CASSSTGGEDTQYF
v_gene: TRBV28; j_gene: TRBJ2-7; CDR3aa: CASRVRGRISDEQYF
v_gene: TRBV28; j_gene: TRBJ2-7; CDR3aa: CASITTGDRFHEQYF
v_gene: TRBV4-3; j_gene: TRBJ1-3; CDR3aa: CASSQDRWAGTSGNTIYF
v_gene: TRBV11-3; j_gene: TRBJ2-2; CDR3aa: CASSLGTSTNTGELFF
v_gene: TRBV5-4; j_gene: TRBJ2-5; CDR3aa: CASSLGGGAGETQYF
v_gene: TRBV29-1; j_gene: TRBJ2-2; CDR3aa: CSVEDRGELFF
v_gene: TRBV5-4; j_gene: TRBJ2-2; CDR3aa: CASSLAFSGGAVGTGELFF
v_gene: TRBV5-4; j_gene: TRBJ2-2; CDR3aa: CASSFGQDTGELFF
v_gene: TRBV10-3; j_gene: TRBJ2-2; CDR3aa: CAISDPDRGVTGELFF
v_gene: TRBV4-2; j_gene: TRBJ1-1; CDR3aa: CASSQGMGGDTEAFF
v_gene: TRBV6-2/TRBV6-3; j_gene: TRBJ2-5; CDR3aa: CASRRTGVETQYF
v_gene: TRBV7-2; j_gene: TRBJ2-3; CDR3aa: CASSLGNRADTQYF
v_gene: TRBV28; j_gene: TRBJ2-7; CDR3aa: CASSSGTSLGEQYF
v_gene: TRBV10-3; j_gene: TRBJ1-1; CDR3aa: CAITNRVRDTEAFF
v_gene: TRBV19; j_gene: TRBJ2-5; CDR3aa: CASSTESETQYF
v_gene: TRBV19; j_gene: TRBJ1-1; CDR3aa: CASSPRQGAWTEAFF
v_gene: TRBV28; j_gene: TRBJ2-3; CDR3aa: CASSFHGGDSTDTQYF
v_gene: TRBV5-1; j_gene: TRBJ2-7; CDR3aa: CASSPSAGGYEQYF
v_gene: TRBV6-6; j_gene: TRBJ2-3; CDR3aa: CASIEAGSDTQYF
v_gene: TRBV20-1; j_gene: TRBJ2-3; CDR3aa: CSAREAGALGGDTQYF